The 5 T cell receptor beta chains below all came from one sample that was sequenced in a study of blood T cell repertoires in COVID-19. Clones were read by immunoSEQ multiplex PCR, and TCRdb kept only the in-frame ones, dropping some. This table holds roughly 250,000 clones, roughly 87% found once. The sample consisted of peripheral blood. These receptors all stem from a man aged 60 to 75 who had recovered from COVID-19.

The CDR3 nucleotides are TGTGCCAGCTCCCTCACAGGGGTCAATGAAAAACTGTTTTTT. It encodes CASSLTGVNEKLFF. The J gene is TRBJ1-4, the V gene TRBV18; 7 nucleotides agree with TRBD1. The CDR3 is 14 amino acids. V lost 6 bases to trimming and J lost 5 bases; unmatched junction nucleotides: 6. Germline CDR1 KGHSH, CDR2 LQKENI.

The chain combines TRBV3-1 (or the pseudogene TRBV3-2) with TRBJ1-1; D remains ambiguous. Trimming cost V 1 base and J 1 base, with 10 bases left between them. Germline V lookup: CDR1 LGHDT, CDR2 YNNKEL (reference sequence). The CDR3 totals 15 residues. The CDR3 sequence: CASSQGTGPNTEAFF. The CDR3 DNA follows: TGTGCCAGCAGCCAAGGTACGGGTCCGAACACTGAAGCTTTCTTT.

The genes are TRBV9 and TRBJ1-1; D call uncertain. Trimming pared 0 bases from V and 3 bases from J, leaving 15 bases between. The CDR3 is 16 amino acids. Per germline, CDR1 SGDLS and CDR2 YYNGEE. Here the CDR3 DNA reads TGTGCCAGCAGCGTAGGGGCCGGCCGTACAGACACTGAAGCTTTCTTT. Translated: CASSVGAGRTDTEAFF.

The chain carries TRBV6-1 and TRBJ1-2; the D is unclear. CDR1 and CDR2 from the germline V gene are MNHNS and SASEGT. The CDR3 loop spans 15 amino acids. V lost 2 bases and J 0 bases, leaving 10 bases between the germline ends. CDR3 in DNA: TGTGCCAGCAGTGAATACTCGTTAACTAACTATGGCTACACCTTC. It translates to CASSEYSLTNYGYTF.

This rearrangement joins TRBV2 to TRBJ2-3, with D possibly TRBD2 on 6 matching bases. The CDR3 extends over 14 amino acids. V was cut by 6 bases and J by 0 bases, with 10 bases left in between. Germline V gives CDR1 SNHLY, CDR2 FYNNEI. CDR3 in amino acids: CASSLGTSTDTQYF. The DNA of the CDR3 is TGTGCCAGCAGCCTCGGGACTAGCACAGATACGCAGTATTTT.